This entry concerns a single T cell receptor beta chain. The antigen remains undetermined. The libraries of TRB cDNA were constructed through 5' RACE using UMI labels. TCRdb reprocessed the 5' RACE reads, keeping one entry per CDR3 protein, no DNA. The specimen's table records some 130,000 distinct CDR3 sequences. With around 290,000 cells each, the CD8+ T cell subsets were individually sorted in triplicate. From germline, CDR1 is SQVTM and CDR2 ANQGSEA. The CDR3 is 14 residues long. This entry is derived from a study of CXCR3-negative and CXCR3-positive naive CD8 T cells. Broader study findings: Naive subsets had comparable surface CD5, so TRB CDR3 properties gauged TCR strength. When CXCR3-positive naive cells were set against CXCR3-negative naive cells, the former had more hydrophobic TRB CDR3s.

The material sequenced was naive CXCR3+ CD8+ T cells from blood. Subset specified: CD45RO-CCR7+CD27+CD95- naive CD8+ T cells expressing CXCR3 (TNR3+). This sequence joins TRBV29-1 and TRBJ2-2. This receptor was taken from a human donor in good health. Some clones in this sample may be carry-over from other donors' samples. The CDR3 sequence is CSVEDLPETGELFF.